This TCR beta chain was obtained from a study of monozygotic twins with inflammatory bowel disease. UMIs containing a 6-nucleotide sample barcode were added via template switching. TCRdb reprocessed the 5' RACE reads and reports one entry per CDR3 protein, with no DNA. Reported are about 380,000 distinct CDR3 sequences; the ten largest clones contain 2% to 3%. CDR1 is SGHAT and CDR2 is FQNNGV in the germline V gene. The CDR3 loop spans 16 amino acids. This chain connects TRBV11-2 to TRBJ2-3; the TCRdb call, TRBD1, lacks DNA for checking. The receptor was isolated from a human donor with ulcerative colitis or Crohn's disease, or a healthy co-twin of an affected twin (not recorded which). The sample consisted of blood. The CDR3 spells CASSLSARGPPDTQYF.